This T cell receptor (beta chain) was observed in a study of blood T cell repertoires in COVID-19. Study-level information: T cells, B-cell-depleted T cells, or PBMCs provided the cDNA or gDNA that served as material.

With 1 base clipped from V and 2 bases from J, the junction kept 9 bases outside the gene matches. Per the germline V gene, CDR1 is MNHEY and CDR2 is SMNVEV (reference sequence). The CDR3 is made up of 18 amino acids. Per the original methods: Estimation of nucleated cell counts was performed using reference gene primer amplification. Profiled with immunoSEQ multiplex PCR; TCRdb holds only in-frame clones, not every one. V, J and clone size were drawn from that table, and D and trimming were deduced from the DNA. Here the sample spans about 140,000 clones, around 87% being singletons. The chain uses TRBV27 and TRBJ2-3, with 10 bases identical to TRBD2. The receptor comes from a human donor in a cohort sampled during active COVID-19. Material: peripheral blood. The CDR3 DNA is TGTGCCAGCAGTTTATTAGGGGTAGCGGGGGGCAACACAGATACGCAGTATTTT. It codes for CASSLLGVAGGNTDTQYF.